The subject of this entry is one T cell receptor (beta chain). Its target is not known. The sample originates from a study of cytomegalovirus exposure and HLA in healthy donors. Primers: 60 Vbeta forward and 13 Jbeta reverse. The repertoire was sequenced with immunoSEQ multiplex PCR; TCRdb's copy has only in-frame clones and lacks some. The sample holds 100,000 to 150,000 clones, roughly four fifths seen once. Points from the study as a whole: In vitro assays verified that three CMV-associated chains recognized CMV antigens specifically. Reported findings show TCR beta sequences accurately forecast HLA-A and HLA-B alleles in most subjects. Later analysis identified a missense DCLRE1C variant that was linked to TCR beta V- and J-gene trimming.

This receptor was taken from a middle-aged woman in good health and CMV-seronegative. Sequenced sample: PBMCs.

CDR3 region: CASSEQGGNYNEQFF. The CDR3 DNA sequence: TGTGCCAGCAGTGAACAGGGCGGGAACTACAATGAGCAGTTCTTC. The rearrangement links TRBV2 to TRBJ2-1, with a possible D match to TRBD2 (6 bases). The CDR3 contains 15 residues. Trimming stripped 2 bases from V and 3 bases from J, with 11 bases between. Per germline, CDR1 SNHLY and CDR2 FYNNEI.